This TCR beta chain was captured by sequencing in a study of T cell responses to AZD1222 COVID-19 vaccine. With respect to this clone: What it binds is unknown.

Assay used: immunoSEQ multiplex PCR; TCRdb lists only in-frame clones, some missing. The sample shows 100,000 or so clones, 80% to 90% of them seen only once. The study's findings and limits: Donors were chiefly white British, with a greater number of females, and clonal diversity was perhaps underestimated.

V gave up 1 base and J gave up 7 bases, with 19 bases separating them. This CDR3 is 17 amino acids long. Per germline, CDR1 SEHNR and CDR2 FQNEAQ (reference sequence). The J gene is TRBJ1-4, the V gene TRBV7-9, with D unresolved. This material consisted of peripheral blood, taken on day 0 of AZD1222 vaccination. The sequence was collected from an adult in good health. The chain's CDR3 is CASSLDSWDSSTEKLFF. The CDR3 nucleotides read TGTGCCAGCAGCTTAGACTCGTGGGATTCCAGCACTGAAAAACTGTTTTTT.